The T cell receptor (beta chain) under discussion was sequenced for a study of cytomegalovirus exposure and HLA in healthy donors. PCR used 60 Vbeta primers and 13 Jbeta primers. The method was immunoSEQ multiplex PCR; TCRdb's version includes in-frame clones alone and lacks a portion of them. This sample has roughly 200,000 clones, with roughly 68% found just once. This clone was counted once. The CDR3 has 14 residues. V gave up 9 bases and J gave up 0 bases, with 9 bases separating them. The germline gives CDR1 LNHDA, CDR2 SQIVND (reference sequence). This chain connects TRBV19 to TRBJ2-6; TRBD1 might be the D (5 bases). The specimen was PBMCs. This receptor was taken from a middle-aged man in good health and CMV-seropositive. The CDR3 bases are TGTGCCAGCCGACAGAGCTCTGGGGCCAACGTCCTGACTTTC. This sequence encodes CASRQSSGANVLTF.